The 20 T cell receptor beta chains below come from one sample, sequenced in a study of blood T cell repertoires in COVID-19. Clones were sequenced by immunoSEQ multiplex PCR, and TCRdb holds only the in-frame ones, with some missing. The sample records about 310,000 clones, 85% to 90% being singletons. The sample was peripheral blood. These receptors were collected from a woman aged 35 to 49 with COVID-19, enrolled during active disease.

The chain carries TRBV30 and TRBJ1-3, with unresolved D. Germline assignment: CDR1 GTSNPN and CDR2 SVGIG (reference sequence). The CDR3 runs to 14 residues. With 0 bases removed from V and 1 base from J, the gap between germline ends came to 7 bases. CDR3 loop: CAWSVLGSGNTIYF. In DNA form, the CDR3 reads TGTGCCTGGAGTGTACTAGGATCTGGAAACACCATATATTTT.

The rearrangement uses TRBV4-2 and TRBJ2-1, with a possible D match to TRBD2 (5 bases). The germline V gene has CDR1 LGHNA and CDR2 YNFKEQ. This CDR3 is built from 21 residues. V was trimmed by 1 base and J by 0 bases, leaving 25 bases between them. CDR3 loop: CASSQGPPREIWLPSYNEQFF. The CDR3 DNA reads as TGTGCCAGCAGCCAAGGACCTCCGAGGGAAATATGGCTACCCTCCTACAATGAGCAGTTCTTC.

The chain is built from TRBV6-6 and TRBJ1-4; a possible D gene is TRBD1 (5 bases). CDR3 length: 14 residues. CDR1 MNHNY and CDR2 SVGAGI come from the germline V gene (reference sequence). V lost 7 bases to trimming and J lost 7 bases, with 16 bases between them. CDR3 sequence reads: CASTRSGGGEKLFF. The CDR3 DNA is TGTGCCAGCACCCGTAGCGGGGGTGGTGAAAAACTGTTTTTT.

The chain has TRBV9 and TRBJ1-1, with D uncertain. Germline CDR1 is SGDLS and CDR2 is YYNGEE. CDR3 length equals 15 residues. The V gene lost 0 bases and the J gene lost 0 bases, with 9 bases spanning the gap. The CDR3 here is CASSVAMAVNTEAFF. The DNA for the CDR3 is TGTGCCAGCAGCGTAGCGATGGCGGTGAACACTGAAGCTTTCTTT.

This chain links TRBV5-1 with TRBJ1-6; 9 bases are a match to TRBD1. The CDR3 consists of 17 residues. Germline CDR1 reads SGHRS; CDR2 reads YFSETQ. The trim removed 0 bases at V and 4 bases at J, leaving 5 bases unmatched. This chain's CDR3 is CASSLAWDRAYNSPLHF. As DNA, the CDR3 is TGCGCCAGCAGCTTGGCCTGGGACAGGGCTTATAATTCACCCCTCCACTTT. Full variable domain (outside the CDR3, taken from reference TRBV5-1 and TRBJ1-6): KAGVTQTPRYLIKTRGQQVTLSCSPISGHRSVSWYQQTPGQGLQFLFEYFSETQRNKGNFPGRFSGRQFSNSRSEMNVSTLELGDSALYLCASSLAWDRAYNSPLHFGNGTRLTVT.

The V call is TRBV4-3, the J call TRBJ1-5; D not certain. From germline, CDR1 is LGHNA and CDR2 YSLEER. This CDR3 region has 13 residues. Trimming left V 4 bases short and J 8 bases short, with 12 bases between. CDR3 in DNA: TGCGCCAGCAGCCGAGACCGGGTGAAGCCCCAGCATTTT. This encodes CASSRDRVKPQHF.

This sequence joins TRBV21-1 and TRBJ2-7; the table calls TRBD1, which could not be checked here. TRBV21-1 is noted as a pseudogene. CDR3 length: 16 amino acids. DNA for the CDR3: TGTGCCAGCAGGCGAAAGGACAGGGGGAGTCCCTACGAGCAGTACTTC. Translation gives CASRRKDRGSPYEQYF.

This rearrangement joins TRBV6-1 to TRBJ2-1, with D unclear. Trimming cost V 1 base and J 0 bases, with 10 bases left between them. Germline-derived CDR1 and CDR2 are MNHNS and SASEGT. The CDR3 runs to 16 residues. DNA of the CDR3: TGTGCCAGCAGTGAAGGCCCGGGTAGCTCCTACAATGAGCAGTTCTTC. The encoded protein is CASSEGPGSSYNEQFF.

The rearrangement links TRBV2 to TRBJ2-5; 8 nucleotides align to TRBD1. The CDR3 loop spans 12 amino acids. The junction had 5 bases not matched to a gene; V was cut back by 9 bases and J by 5 bases. The V gene's germline CDR1 is SNHLY and CDR2 FYNNEI. CDR3 residues: CARGQARETQYF. CDR3 DNA sequence: TGTGCCAGGGGACAGGCGCGCGAGACCCAGTACTTC. The whole variable domain, filled in from reference TRBV2 and TRBJ2-5, reads EPEVTQTPSHQVTQMGQEVILRCVPISNHLYFYWYRQILGQKVEFLVSFYNNEISEKSEIFDDQFSVERPDGSNFTLKIRSTKLEDSAMYFCARGQARETQYFGPGTRLLVL.

The rearrangement uses TRBV7-2 and TRBJ1-3; possible D gene TRBD1, 5 bases. There are 16 residues in the CDR3. Germline CDR1 and CDR2: SGHTA and FQGNSA. Trimming stripped 5 bases from V and 0 bases from J, with 14 bases between. DNA of the CDR3: TGTGCCAGCAGCCGCCTGGGGCCCCTCTCTGGAAACACCATATATTTT. Translating gives CASSRLGPLSGNTIYF. Supplemented by reference TRBV7-2 and TRBJ1-3, the full variable domain reads GAGVSQSPSNKVTEKGKDVELRCDPISGHTALYWYRQSLGQGLEFLIYFQGNSAPDKSGLPSDRFSAERTGGSVSTLTIQRTQQEDSAVYLCASSRLGPLSGNTIYFGEGSWLTVV.

The chain couples TRBV7-2 to TRBJ1-4; possibly TRBD1 for D (5 bases). CDR1 and CDR2 (germline): SGHTA, FQGNSA. This CDR3 is 16 amino acids long. V lost 5 bases and J 0 bases, leaving 13 bases between the germline ends. CDR3 region: CASSPQLGATNEKLFF. The DNA of the CDR3 is TGTGCCAGCAGCCCCCAGCTAGGGGCAACTAATGAAAAACTGTTTTTT.

The V call is TRBV28, the J call TRBJ2-3; 7 nucleotides align to TRBD1. The germline CDR1 and CDR2 sequences are MDHEN and SYDVKM. J lost 1 base, V lost 5 bases, and 21 bases had no gene match. This CDR3 contains 20 residues. CDR3 sequence reads: CASSLQYGTELAEGTDTQYF. The CDR3 DNA follows: TGTGCCAGCAGTCTCCAATACGGGACAGAATTGGCTGAAGGCACAGATACGCAGTATTTT.

In its sample, this clone was seen once. The CDR3 here is CASSLGRGNYGYTF. The CDR3 coding sequence is TGCGCCAGCAGCCTCGGGCGGGGGAACTATGGCTACACCTTC. J is TRBJ1-2 and V is TRBV5-1; weak D call: TRBD1 (5 bases). The CDR3 contains 14 residues. Trimming took 4 bases from V and 2 from J, leaving 12 bases between them. Germline V gene lookup returns CDR1 SGHRS and CDR2 YFSETQ.

The V gene is TRBV30, the J gene TRBJ2-2; tentative D call: TRBD2 (5 bases). The V and J ends lost 3 bases and 6 bases respectively, with 5 bases between them. Looked up from germline, CDR1 is GTSNPN and CDR2 is SVGIG (reference sequence). The length of the CDR3 is 11 residues. The CDR3 DNA reads TGTGCCTGGAGGGAGGCCGGGGAGCTGTTTTTT. Its protein is CAWREAGELFF.

The gene calls are TRBV7-2 and TRBJ1-4; D gene ambiguous. Trimming took 1 base from V and 7 from J, leaving 10 bases between them. The length of the CDR3 is 14 residues. The germline V gene encodes CDR1 SGHTA and CDR2 FQGNSA. CDR3 residues: CASSLVGWAEKLFF. In DNA, the CDR3 is TGTGCCAGCAGCTTAGTTGGCTGGGCTGAAAAACTGTTTTTT.

This chain joins TRBV5-1 and TRBJ2-1; the match to TRBD2 covers 8 bases. The CDR3 totals 16 residues. In germline, CDR1 is SGHRS, CDR2 YFSETQ. V dropped 0 bases and J dropped 1; count of bases not matched to a gene: 3. CDR3 in DNA: TGCGCCAGCAGCTTGGACCGGGGGGGTTCCTACAATGAGCAGTTCTTC. Its translation: CASSLDRGGSYNEQFF.

The chain links TRBV7-3 to TRBJ2-1, with TRBD2 identical over 14 bases. CDR3 length: 18 residues. Germline CDR1 and CDR2: SGHTA and FQGTGA. V was clipped by 4 bases and J by 1 base; unmatched bases: 6. CDR3 DNA sequence: TGTGCCAGCAGCTCGAGAGGGACTAGCGGGAGTTCCTACAATGAGCAGTTCTTC. It encodes CASSSRGTSGSSYNEQFF.

CDR3 in amino acids: CASSEVDRGYEQYF. CDR3 bases: TGTGCCAGCAGTGAAGTGGACAGGGGCTACGAGCAGTACTTC. This chain uses TRBV6-1 with TRBJ2-7; 9 bases are a match to TRBD1. Per the germline V gene, CDR1 is MNHNS and CDR2 is SASEGT. V was pared by 1 base and J by 3 bases, with 1 base of the junction left unmatched. CDR3 length equals 14 residues.

The chain links TRBV28 to TRBJ2-2; D is uncertain. Germline-derived CDR1 and CDR2 are MDHEN and SYDVKM. The CDR3 totals 14 residues. V lost 8 bases and J 1 base, leaving 11 bases between the germline ends. This chain's CDR3 is CASLAELNTGELFF. CDR3 bases: TGTGCCAGCCTGGCGGAATTGAACACCGGGGAGCTGTTTTTT.

The chain carries TRBV4-3 and TRBJ2-6, with D possibly TRBD1 on 6 matching bases. CDR3 length equals 19 residues. Trimming left V 0 bases short and J 3 bases short, with 18 bases between. The germline V gene encodes CDR1 LGHNA and CDR2 YSLEER. CDR3 region: CASSQEPLTGSVGANVLTF. CDR3 nucleotides: TGCGCCAGCAGCCAAGAACCCCTTACAGGGTCAGTTGGGGCCAACGTCCTGACTTTC.